The T cell receptor (beta chain) under discussion was sequenced for a study of shared clonotypes between healthy human individuals. Study-level points and caveats: Sharing across four donors was highest in naive CD4 (around 5%) and lowest in memory CD8 (around 0.4%). Naive subsets usually exceeded memory subsets in estimated richness.

Recent acute infections and vaccinations were absent in the healthy HIV-negative adult donors. The CD4+ fraction was divided into a CD45RA+ naive subset and a CD45RA-negative memory subset. Profiling relied on immunoSEQ multiplex PCR, and the TCRdb table lists in-frame clones only, not all of them. The sample has 1.6 million or so clones, approximately 96% seen once. Trimming cost V 3 bases and J 5 bases, with 14 bases left between them. CDR1 and CDR2 (germline): SGHNT, YYREEE (reference sequence). This CDR3 is built from 15 residues. Of note for this clone: Its antigen is not known.

The sample comprised naive CD4+ T cells sorted from blood. Subset specified: CD45RA+ positively selected. The chain is built from TRBV5-4 and TRBJ1-4; D is possibly TRBD1 (6 bases). The TCR originated in a man younger than 40 in good health. CDR3 amino acids: CASSSSGTKNEKLFF. CDR3 nucleotides: TGTGCCAGCAGCTCGTCCGGGACAAAAAATGAAAAACTGTTTTTT.